These 9 T cell receptor beta chains were sequenced from one sample in a study of blood T cell repertoires in COVID-19. The table came from immunoSEQ multiplex PCR; TCRdb's copy has only in-frame clones and leaves some out. The data hold about 230,000 clones, with about nine tenths observed a single time. Sequenced input: PBMCs or T cells enriched from blood (not recorded which). These receptors were collected from a woman between 50 and 59 years old in a cohort exposed to, infected with or recovered from COVID-19 (not recorded which).

This sequence joins TRBV7-6 and TRBJ2-5; TRBD2 is a possible D gene (5 bases). CDR3 length: 15 residues. V was shortened by 5 bases and J by 2 bases, with 15 bases between the two germline ends. CDR1 is SGHVS and CDR2 is FNYEAQ in the germline V gene. For the CDR3, the DNA is TGTGCCAGCAGCCGCATGACGAGGGTGCAAGAGACCCAGTACTTC. Translated, it gives CASSRMTRVQETQYF.

The chain is built from TRBV15 and TRBJ2-2, with a possible D match to TRBD2 (6 bases). The CDR3 has 18 residues. Trimming removed 2 bases at V and 5 bases at J, with 21 bases between. The V gene's germline CDR1 is LNHNV and CDR2 YYDKDF (reference sequence). The chain's CDR3 is CATSRQPGGGFRTGELFF. The CDR3, as DNA: TGTGCCACCAGCAGACAACCAGGTGGGGGGTTTAGGACCGGGGAGCTGTTTTTT.

About this clone: Other nucleotide sequences from this sample produce the same CDR3. The V and J genes are TRBV6-5 and TRBJ1-6; D is perhaps TRBD1 (5 bases). V was shortened by 2 bases and J by 7 bases, with 12 bases between the two germline ends. Germline-derived CDR1 and CDR2 are MNHEY and SVGAGI. The CDR3 is 15 amino acids. The CDR3 nucleotides are TGTGCCAGCAGTTACCTCCGCGGGGGAAATTCACCCCTCCACTTT. As protein: CASSYLRGGNSPLHF.

This clone occurred once. This chain links TRBV15 with TRBJ2-1, with D perhaps TRBD2 (6 bases). The CDR3 runs to 19 residues. Germline-derived CDR1 and CDR2 are LNHNV and YYDKDF (reference sequence). Trimming shortened V by 4 bases and J by 0 bases, and 22 bases separated the two germline ends. Here the CDR3 reads CATSKEGDFHGSSYNEQFF. The CDR3 DNA reads as TGTGCCACCAGCAAGGAAGGGGACTTCCATGGTAGCTCCTACAATGAGCAGTTCTTC.

J is TRBJ2-3 and V is TRBV5-5, with 7 bases identical to TRBD2. Germline CDR1 reads SGHKS; CDR2 reads YYEKEE (reference sequence). V lost 2 bases and J lost 2; bases outside the gene matches: 5. The CDR3 is 15 residues long. The CDR3 DNA reads as TGTGCCAGCAGCTTTCCGGGACTACTCACAGATACGCAGTATTTT. Translated: CASSFPGLLTDTQYF.

This chain links TRBV6-4 with TRBJ1-1, with D unresolved. The germline V gene encodes CDR1 MRHNA and CDR2 SNTAGT. The CDR3 has 14 amino acids. V shed 0 bases and J shed 5 bases, with 10 bases lying between them. Written as DNA, the CDR3 is TGTGCCAGCAGTGACTCGAGTCGCGGGACTGAAGCTTTCTTT. Translated: CASSDSSRGTEAFF.

The V and J genes are TRBV6-5 and TRBJ1-1, with a weak D call TRBD1 (6 bases). With 6 bases removed from V and 11 bases from J, the gap between germline ends came to 19 bases. Germline CDR1 and CDR2: MNHEY and SVGAGI. The length of the CDR3 is 13 residues. CDR3 protein: CASRIDRRSVAFF. The DNA for the CDR3 is TGTGCCAGCAGGATAGACAGGAGGAGTGTGGCTTTCTTT.

The table lists this clone with a few counts. The V and J genes are TRBV28 and TRBJ1-2; D perhaps matches TRBD1 (6 bases). V was pared by 7 bases and J by 2 bases, with 11 bases between. Germline V lookup: CDR1 MDHEN, CDR2 SYDVKM. The CDR3 totals 13 residues. The CDR3, as DNA: TGTGCCAGCAACCCAGGACAGAACTATGGCTACACCTTC. Translation: CASNPGQNYGYTF.

The gene calls are TRBV19 and TRBJ1-2; 8 bases match TRBD1. Per germline, CDR1 LNHDA and CDR2 SQIVND (reference sequence). CDR3 length: 16 residues. V trimming: 6 bases; J trimming: 4 bases; junction bases outside the gene matches: 13. The CDR3 region is CASRSLTGGTPYGYTF. CDR3 in DNA: TGTGCCAGTAGATCACTAACAGGGGGTACACCCTATGGCTACACCTTC.